This TCR beta chain was found in a study of brain metastases from non-small cell lung cancer. The repertoire was sequenced with immunoSEQ multiplex PCR; TCRdb's copy has only in-frame clones and lacks some. The sample holds about 2,700 clones, around 80% seen once. V lost 6 bases to trimming and J lost 0 bases; unmatched junction nucleotides: 6. The CDR3 extends over 15 amino acids. Germline CDR1 is KGHSH and CDR2 is LQKENI. The clonotype originates from a donor aged 40 or older with non-small cell lung cancer. The chain is built from TRBV18 and TRBJ2-7, with 9 bases fitting TRBD1. Sequencing used primary lung tumor tissue. The chain's CDR3 is CASSSTGGGSYEQYF. DNA for the CDR3: TGTGCCAGCTCGTCTACAGGGGGCGGCTCCTACGAGCAGTACTTC.